This TCR beta chain stems from a study of blood T cell repertoires in COVID-19. Looking at the study overall: Acute-phase and convalescent COVID-19 samples originated in the United States, Italy and Spain. The cDNA or gDNA used as material had been derived from T cells, B-cell-depleted T cells, or PBMCs.

Germline loops: CDR1 SNHLY, CDR2 FYNNEI. The V end was cut by 7 bases, the J end by 9 bases, with 22 bases between. This CDR3 has 15 amino acids. The authors' processing: The authors estimated nucleated cell counts from reference gene primer amplification. TCRdb's copy holds only in-frame clones and misses some; the assay was immunoSEQ multiplex PCR. That table is the source of V, J and clone size, and D and trimming were worked out from the DNA. This table has about 220,000 clones, 82% appearing once. This chain uses TRBV2 with TRBJ2-1, with D tentatively TRBD2 (6 bases). Sequencing used peripheral blood. The TCR comes from a woman of 80 years or more with acute or convalescent COVID-19. The chain's CDR3 is CASTRGAGFLGEQFF. For the CDR3, the DNA is TGTGCCAGCACCCGAGGGGCGGGGTTCCTCGGTGAGCAGTTCTTC.